The clone carrying this T cell receptor beta chain was picked up a small number of times. Its specificity is unknown. The investigators amplified TCR beta CDR3 regions from RNA transcripts. The HTBI set primed first-round TCR CDR3 RT-PCR. Via MiXCR, TCRdb re-called the multiplex PCR reads, giving one row per CDR3 protein. The table has around 260,000 distinct CDR3 sequences, under 30% seen once. Uncontrolled infections, other autoimmune diseases, pregnancy or lactation led to exclusion of patients. Out of less than 12 ml of fresh peripheral blood came the PBMCs. This sample stems from a study of T cells in Graves' hyperthyroidism and ophthalmopathy. Study-level points and caveats: Ophthalmopathy was distinguished from stable hyperthyroidism by 13 V-J signatures. The blood repertoire included most of the expanded thyroid clonotypes above 0.001.

Germline CDR1 reads DFQATT; CDR2 reads SNEGSKA (reference sequence). This CDR3 is 14 amino acids long. V shed 3 bases and J 6 bases; nucleotides not matched to a gene: 9. This chain uses TRBV20-1 with TRBJ2-7; 9 bases align to TRBD1. The sample comprised blood. This receptor was obtained from a middle-aged man with Graves' hyperthyroidism that later progressed to Graves' ophthalmopathy. Here the CDR3 reads CSASKQGARGEQYF. As DNA, the CDR3 is TGCAGTGCTAGCAAACAGGGGGCTAGAGGCGAGCAGTACTTC.